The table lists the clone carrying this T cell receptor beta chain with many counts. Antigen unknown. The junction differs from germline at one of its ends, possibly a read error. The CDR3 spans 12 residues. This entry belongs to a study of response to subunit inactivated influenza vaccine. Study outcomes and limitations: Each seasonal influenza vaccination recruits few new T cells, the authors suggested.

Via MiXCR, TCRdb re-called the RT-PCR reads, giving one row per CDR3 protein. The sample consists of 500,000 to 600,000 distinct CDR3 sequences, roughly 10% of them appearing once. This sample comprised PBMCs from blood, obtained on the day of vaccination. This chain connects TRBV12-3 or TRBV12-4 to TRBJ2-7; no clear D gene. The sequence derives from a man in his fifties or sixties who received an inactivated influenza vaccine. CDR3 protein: CASSDPGSPASF. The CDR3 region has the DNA TGTGCCAGCAGCGACCCGGGCTCACCAGCTTCTTTC.